The 8 T cell receptor beta chains given below trace back to one sample, sequenced in a study of blood T cell repertoires in COVID-19. The assay was immunoSEQ multiplex PCR, and TCRdb's table has in-frame clones only and misses some. This table has 200,000 to 250,000 clones, 84% appearing once. The sample consisted of peripheral blood. The receptor source for this set is a human donor in a cohort sampled during active COVID-19.

The chain couples TRBV11-2 to TRBJ2-7, with 10 positions matching TRBD1. The ends lost 5 bases at V and 6 bases at J; junction bases unmatched: 10. Germline V lookup: CDR1 SGHAT, CDR2 FQNNGV. The CDR3 length is 15 residues. CDR3 region: CASSLPGQGTSEQYF. CDR3 DNA: TGTGCCAGCAGCCTACCGGGACAGGGGACTTCCGAGCAGTACTTC.

V gene TRBV2 combines with J gene TRBJ2-4; possible D gene TRBD1, 6 bases. Germline CDR1 and CDR2: SNHLY and FYNNEI. This CDR3 spans 15 amino acids. The ends were cut back, 7 bases at V and 0 bases at J, with 13 bases in the middle. CDR3 residues: CASNRQALAKNIQYF. The DNA for the CDR3 is TGTGCCAGCAACAGACAGGCCCTAGCCAAAAACATTCAGTACTTC.

This clone was detected only once. V and J are TRBV27 and TRBJ2-1, with D perhaps TRBD1 (7 bases). The germline gives CDR1 MNHEY, CDR2 SMNVEV (reference sequence). V was shortened by 2 bases and J by 5 bases, with 13 bases between the two germline ends. The CDR3 has 15 amino acids. As DNA, the CDR3 is TGTGCCAGCAGTTTAAGGAGGGGGCGGAACAATGAGCAGTTCTTC. This codes for CASSLRRGRNNEQFF.

The chain employs TRBV9 and TRBJ1-4; no definite D call. CDR3 length equals 15 residues. V was pared by 0 bases and J by 5 bases, with 11 bases between. Germline V gene data show CDR1 as SGDLS and CDR2 as YYNGEE. CDR3 sequence reads: CASSVGFGVNEKLFF. In DNA, the CDR3 is TGTGCCAGCAGCGTAGGCTTCGGGGTAAATGAAAAACTGTTTTTT.

This chain uses TRBV21-1 with TRBJ1-2. TRBV21-1 is a pseudogene segment. The CDR3 covers 16 residues. The CDR3 spells CASSPGRGKFVAGYTF. Written as DNA, the CDR3 is TGTGCCAGCAGTCCGGGGAGAGGGAAATTTGTGGCTGGCTACACCTTC.

The chain recombines TRBV14 with TRBJ2-1, with 8 bases that match TRBD1. From germline, CDR1 is SGHDN and CDR2 FVKESK. The CDR3 spans 15 residues. The J segment lost 8 bases and the V segment lost 3 bases, leaving 9 bases of the junction unmatched. The CDR3 is CASSQRQGKGHEQFF. CDR3 nucleotides: TGTGCCAGCAGCCAGCGACAGGGGAAGGGCCATGAGCAGTTCTTC. Supplemented by reference TRBV14 and TRBJ2-1, the full variable domain reads EAGVTQFPSHSVIEKGQTVTLRCDPISGHDNLYWYRRVMGKEIKFLLHFVKESKQDESGMPNNRFLAERTGGTYSTLKVQPAELEDSGVYFCASSQRQGKGHEQFFGPGTRLTVL.

The rearrangement joins TRBV6-1 to TRBJ2-2, with D possibly being TRBD1 (5 bases). In germline, CDR1 is MNHNS, CDR2 SASEGT. The CDR3 length is 16 residues. Trimming removed 2 bases at V and 1 base at J, with 11 bases between. CDR3 sequence reads: CASSERRQGNTGELFF. CDR3 DNA: TGTGCCAGCAGTGAACGACGGCAGGGGAACACCGGGGAGCTGTTTTTT.

The rearrangement uses TRBV3-1 (or the pseudogene TRBV3-2) and TRBJ2-1, with 8 bases identical to TRBD2. Trimming removed 0 bases from V and 3 bases from J; junction bases left unmatched: 7. The CDR3 extends over 17 amino acids. Looked up from germline, CDR1 is LGHDT and CDR2 is YNNKEL (reference sequence). For the CDR3, the DNA is TGTGCCAGCAGCCAAGACATAGCGGGACCGCTCTACAATGAGCAGTTCTTC. It specifies CASSQDIAGPLYNEQFF.